This TCR beta chain was obtained from a study of vaccination effects on CD4 cells after COVID-19. A note on this clone: No antigen is known for it. Within the sample, other DNA sequences also encode this same CDR3.

Per germline, CDR1 KGHSH and CDR2 LQKENI. V gave up 2 bases and J gave up 3 bases, with 6 bases separating them. The CDR3 spans 13 residues. In the ViraFEST assay, antigen-specific CD4+ clonotypes were identified by expansion after peptide-pool stimulation. Having been cultured for 9 to 11 days, the cells underwent CD4+ T cell isolation. Nobody among the vaccine recipients had prior SARS-CoV-2 infection (nucleocapsid antibodies were negative). The researchers cultured roughly 2.2 million PBMC per well with 8.5 to 10 IU/ml IL-2 and 7.5 to 10 ug/ml peptides. Overall study findings and caveats: Marked clonal contraction was seen late after vaccination (in both infection- and vaccine-induced clones). After vaccination of healthy people, only 1 of 255 vaccine-induced clones cross-reacted with common cold coronaviruses.

Only in-frame clones appear in the TCRdb table, and some are missing; sequencing was by immunoSEQ multiplex PCR. Among approximately 68,000 clones listed, under 80% were seen once. The sequencing used CD4+ T cells from PBMCs cultured with SARS-CoV-2 spike peptides, collected before COVID-19 vaccination. The origin of this receptor is a human donor who received a COVID-19 vaccine. The rearrangement joins TRBV18 to TRBJ2-3, with D perhaps matching TRBD2 (5 bases). The CDR3: CASSPRRTDTQYF. The DNA for the CDR3 is TGTGCCAGCTCACCAAGGAGGACAGATACGCAGTATTTT.